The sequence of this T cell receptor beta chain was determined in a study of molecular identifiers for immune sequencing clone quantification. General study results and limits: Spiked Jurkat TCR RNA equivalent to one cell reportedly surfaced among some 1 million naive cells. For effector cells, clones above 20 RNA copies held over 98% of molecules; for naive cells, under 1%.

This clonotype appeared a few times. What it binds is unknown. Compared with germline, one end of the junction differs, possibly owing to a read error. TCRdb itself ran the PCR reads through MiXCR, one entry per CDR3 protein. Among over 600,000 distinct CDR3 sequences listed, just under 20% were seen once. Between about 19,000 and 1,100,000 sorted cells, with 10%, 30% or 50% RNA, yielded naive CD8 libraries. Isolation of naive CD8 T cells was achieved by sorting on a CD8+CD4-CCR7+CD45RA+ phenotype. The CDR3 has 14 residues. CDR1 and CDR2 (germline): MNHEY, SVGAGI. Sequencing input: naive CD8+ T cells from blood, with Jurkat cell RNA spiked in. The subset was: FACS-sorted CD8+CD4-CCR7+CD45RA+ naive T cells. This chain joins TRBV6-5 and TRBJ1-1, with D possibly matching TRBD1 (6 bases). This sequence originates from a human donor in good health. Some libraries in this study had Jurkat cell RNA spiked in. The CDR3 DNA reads TGTGCCATCAGTTACTCTGAGGCAGGGGTCGAAGCTTTCTTT. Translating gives CAISYSEAGVEAFF.